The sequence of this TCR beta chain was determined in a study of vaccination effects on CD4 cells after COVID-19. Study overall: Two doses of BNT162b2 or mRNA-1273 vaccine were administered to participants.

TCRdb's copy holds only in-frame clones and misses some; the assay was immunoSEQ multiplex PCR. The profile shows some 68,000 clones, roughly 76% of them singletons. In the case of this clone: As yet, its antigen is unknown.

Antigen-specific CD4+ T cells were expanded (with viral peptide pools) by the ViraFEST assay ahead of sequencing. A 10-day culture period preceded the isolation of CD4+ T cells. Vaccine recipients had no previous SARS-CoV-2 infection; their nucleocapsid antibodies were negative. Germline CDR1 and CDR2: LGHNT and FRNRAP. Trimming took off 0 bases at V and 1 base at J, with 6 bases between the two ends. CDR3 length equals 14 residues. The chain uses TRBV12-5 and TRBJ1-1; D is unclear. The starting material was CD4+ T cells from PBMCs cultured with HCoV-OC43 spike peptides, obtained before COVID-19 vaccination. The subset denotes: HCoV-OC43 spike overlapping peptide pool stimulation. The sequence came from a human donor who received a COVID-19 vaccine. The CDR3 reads CASGLVYGNTEAFF. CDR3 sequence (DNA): TGTGCTAGTGGTTTGGTATACGGGAACACTGAAGCTTTCTTT.